This T cell receptor (beta chain) was captured by sequencing in a study of metastatic and nonmetastatic thyroid tumors. Using MiXCR, TCRdb reanalyzed the PCR reads. The table has approximately 20,000 clones, roughly 22% seen once. All patients were treatment-naive before thyroid surgery. This clone is termed large. In germline, CDR1 is SNHLY, CDR2 FYNNEI. This CDR3 comprises 15 residues. Trimming took off 5 bases at V and 4 bases at J, with 17 bases between the two ends. The sequence derives from a male donor with papillary thyroid cancer or a benign thyroid nodule (not recorded which). Some clones in this sample may be carry-over from other donors' samples. Sequencing was done on a sample of tumor tissue. This rearrangement joins TRBV2 to TRBJ1-2; D remains ambiguous. CDR3 sequence: CASSIGPSGFYGYTF. The CDR3 DNA reads as TGTGCCAGCAGTATTGGACCCTCCGGGTTCTATGGCTACACCTTC.